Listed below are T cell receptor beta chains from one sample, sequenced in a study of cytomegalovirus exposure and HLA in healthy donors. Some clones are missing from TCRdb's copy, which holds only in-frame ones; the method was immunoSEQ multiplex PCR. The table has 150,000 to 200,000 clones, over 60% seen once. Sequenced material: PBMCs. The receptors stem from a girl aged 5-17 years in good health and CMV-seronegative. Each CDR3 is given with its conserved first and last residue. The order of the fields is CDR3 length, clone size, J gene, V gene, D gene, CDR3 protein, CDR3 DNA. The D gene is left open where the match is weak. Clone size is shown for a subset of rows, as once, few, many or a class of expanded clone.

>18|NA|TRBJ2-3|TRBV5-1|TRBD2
CASSLGASGGHSTDTQYF
TGCGCCAGCAGCCTCGGGGCTAGCGGGGGCCACAGCACAGATACGCAGTATTTT
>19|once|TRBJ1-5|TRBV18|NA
CASSTTKGLSVEHIQPQHF
TGTGCCAGCTCCACCACGAAGGGACTGTCCGTCGAACATATTCAGCCCCAGCATTTT
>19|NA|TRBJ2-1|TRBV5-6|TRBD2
CASSFRLAGGPWSYNEQFF
TGTGCCAGCAGCTTCCGACTAGCGGGGGGGCCTTGGTCCTACAATGAGCAGTTCTTC
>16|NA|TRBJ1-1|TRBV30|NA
CAWSVWGGPANTEAFF
TGTGCCTGGAGTGTGTGGGGGGGGCCAGCAAACACTGAAGCTTTCTTT
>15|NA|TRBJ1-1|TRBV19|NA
CASSIYPNMNTEAFF
TGTGCCAGTAGTATATACCCGAACATGAACACTGAAGCTTTCTTT
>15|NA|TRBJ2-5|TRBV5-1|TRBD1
CASSLAGTGEGTQYF
TGCGCCAGCAGCTTGGCCGGGACAGGGGAGGGGACCCAGTACTTC
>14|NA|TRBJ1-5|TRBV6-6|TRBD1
CATYDRGRNQPQHF
TGTGCCACCTATGACAGGGGTAGAAATCAGCCCCAGCATTTT
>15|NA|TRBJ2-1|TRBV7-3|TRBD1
CASSSAGTGANEQFF
TGTGCCAGCAGCTCAGCCGGGACAGGGGCAAATGAGCAGTTCTTC
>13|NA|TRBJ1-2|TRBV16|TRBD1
CASSGTGNYGYTF
TGTGCCAGCAGCGGGACAGGGAACTATGGCTACACCTTC
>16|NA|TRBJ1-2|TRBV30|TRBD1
CAWSGRKHRGFGGYTF
TGTGCCTGGAGTGGGAGAAAGCACAGGGGTTTTGGTGGCTACACCTTC
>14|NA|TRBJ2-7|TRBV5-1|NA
CASSYYRDSYEQYF
TGCGCCAGCAGCTACTACAGGGACTCCTACGAGCAGTACTTC
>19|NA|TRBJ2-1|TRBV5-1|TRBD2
CASSPTGLAGGLSYNEQFF
TGCGCCAGCAGCCCCACGGGACTAGCGGGGGGTTTATCGTACAATGAGCAGTTCTTC
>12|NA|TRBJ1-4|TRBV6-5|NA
CASSSFGQKLFF
TGTGCCAGCAGTTCTTTTGGCCAAAAACTGTTTTTT
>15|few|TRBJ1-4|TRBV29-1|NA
CSVDGVPGSHEKLFF
TGCAGCGTTGACGGGGTCCCGGGGTCCCATGAAAAACTGTTTTTT
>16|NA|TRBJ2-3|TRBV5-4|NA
CASRGGQALSTDTQYF
TGTGCCAGCAGAGGAGGGCAGGCTCTCTCCACAGATACGCAGTATTTT
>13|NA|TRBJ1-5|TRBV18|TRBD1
CASSMGQDQPQHF
TGTGCCAGCTCAATGGGACAGGATCAGCCCCAGCATTTT
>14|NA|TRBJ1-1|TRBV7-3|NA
CASSSGQMDTEAFF
TGTGCCAGCAGCTCCGGACAGATGGACACTGAAGCTTTCTTT
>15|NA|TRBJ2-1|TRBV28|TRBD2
CASILRTSGGFEQFF
TGTGCCAGCATTTTAAGGACTAGCGGGGGTTTTGAGCAGTTCTTC
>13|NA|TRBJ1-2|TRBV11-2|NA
CASSFGGTYGYTF
TGTGCCAGCAGCTTCGGGGGGACTTATGGCTACACCTTC
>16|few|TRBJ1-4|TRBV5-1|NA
CASSPGALGTNEKLFF
TGCGCCAGCAGCCCCGGAGCCCTTGGGACTAATGAAAAACTGTTTTTT
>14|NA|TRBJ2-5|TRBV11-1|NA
CASTPAAVQETQYF
TGTGCCAGCACGCCGGCGGCCGTCCAAGAGACCCAGTACTTC
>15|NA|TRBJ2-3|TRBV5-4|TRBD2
CASSLGLAGKDTQYF
TGTGCCAGCAGCTTGGGACTAGCGGGGAAGGATACGCAGTATTTT
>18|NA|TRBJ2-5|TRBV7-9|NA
CASSVPNHRDTHRETQYF
TGTGCCAGCAGCGTTCCTAACCACCGGGACACTCATCGGGAGACCCAGTACTTC
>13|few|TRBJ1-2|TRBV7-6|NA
CASTAGHNYGYTF
TGTGCCAGCACAGCTGGACATAACTATGGCTACACCTTC
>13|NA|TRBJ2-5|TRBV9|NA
CASSVSGKETQYF
TGTGCCAGCAGCGTAAGCGGAAAAGAGACCCAGTACTTC
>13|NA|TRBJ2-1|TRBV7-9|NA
CASSSPGGNEQFF
TGTGCCAGCAGTTCCCCCGGCGGCAATGAGCAGTTCTTC
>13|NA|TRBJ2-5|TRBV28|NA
CASSGSGVKTQYF
TGTGCCAGCAGCGGCTCGGGGGTAAAGACCCAGTACTTC
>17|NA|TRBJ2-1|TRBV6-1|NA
CASSGGRQGWTYNEQFF
TGTGCCAGCAGTGGGGGGCGGCAGGGCTGGACCTACAATGAGCAGTTCTTC
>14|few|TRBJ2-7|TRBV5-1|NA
CASSLSPGTYEQYF
TGCGCCAGCAGCTTGAGTCCAGGGACCTACGAGCAGTACTTC
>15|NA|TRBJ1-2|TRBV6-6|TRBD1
CASAGTGGRNYGYTF
TGTGCCAGCGCCGGGACAGGGGGAAGGAACTATGGCTACACCTTC
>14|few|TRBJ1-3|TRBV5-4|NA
CASSLDLSGNTIYF
TGTGCCAGCAGCTTGGATCTCTCTGGAAACACCATATATTTT
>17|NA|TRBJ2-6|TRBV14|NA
CASSHLLAGTGANVLTF
TGTGCCAGCAGCCACTTATTGGCAGGGACTGGGGCCAACGTCCTGACTTTC
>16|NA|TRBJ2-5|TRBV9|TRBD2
CASSVGGLVMRETQYF
TGTGCCAGCAGCGTAGGGGGACTAGTCATGAGGGAGACCCAGTACTTC
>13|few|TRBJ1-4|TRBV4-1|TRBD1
CASNRGSNEKLFF
TGCGCCAGCAACAGGGGTTCCAATGAAAAACTGTTTTTT
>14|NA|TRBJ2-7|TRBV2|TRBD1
CASKRQGHDSEQYF
TGTGCCAGCAAGAGACAGGGTCATGATTCCGAGCAGTACTTC
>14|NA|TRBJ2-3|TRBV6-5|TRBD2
CASKNGGITDTQYF
TGTGCCAGCAAAAACGGGGGGATCACAGATACGCAGTATTTT
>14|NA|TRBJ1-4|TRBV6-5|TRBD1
CASSRQGGREKLFF
TGTGCCAGCAGTAGACAGGGAGGTCGGGAAAAACTGTTTTTT
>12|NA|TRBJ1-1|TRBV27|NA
CASSFWGEEAFF
TGTGCCAGCAGTTTTTGGGGGGAGGAAGCTTTCTTT
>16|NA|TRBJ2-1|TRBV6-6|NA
CASSFFRDTNYNEQFF
TGTGCCAGCAGCTTCTTCCGGGACACCAACTACAATGAGCAGTTCTTC
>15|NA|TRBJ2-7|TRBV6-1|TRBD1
CASSEAWGQGYEQYF
TGTGCCAGCAGTGAAGCGTGGGGACAGGGCTACGAGCAGTACTTC
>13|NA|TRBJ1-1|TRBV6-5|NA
CASSYQGNTEAFF
TGTGCCAGCAGTTATCAGGGAAACACTGAAGCTTTCTTT
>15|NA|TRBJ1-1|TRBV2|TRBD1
CASSMDRVIRGEAFF
TGTGCCAGCTCTATGGACAGGGTGATCAGGGGTGAAGCTTTCTTT
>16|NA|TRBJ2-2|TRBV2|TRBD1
CASSEMGQSNTGELFF
TGTGCCAGCAGTGAAATGGGACAGTCGAACACCGGGGAGCTGTTTTTT
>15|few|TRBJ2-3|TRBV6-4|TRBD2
CASSDIGGAGDTQYF
TGTGCCAGCAGTGACATCGGGGGGGCCGGGGATACGCAGTATTTT